What follows is one T cell receptor (beta chain) and its context. Antigen: not known. Using immunoSEQ multiplex PCR, the repertoire was profiled, and TCRdb retains in-frame clones only, with some absent. This sample has roughly 150,000 clones, with 86% found just once. These data belong to a study of cytomegalovirus exposure and HLA in healthy donors. Overall study findings and caveats: The study recorded about 160 TCR beta chains that were cytomegalovirus-associated. That first-cohort TCR clusters tended to co-occur in the 130 or so validation repertoires was found in a later analysis.

The CDR3 has 18 residues. V shed 1 base and J shed 3 bases, with 20 bases lying between them. The V gene's germline CDR1 is LNHNV and CDR2 YYDKDF (reference sequence). Sequencing used PBMCs. The chain has TRBV15 and TRBJ2-3, with D maybe TRBD2 (6 bases). The source is a woman aged 25 to 39 in good health and CMV-seronegative. The CDR3 DNA reads TGTGCCACCAGCAGAGGGCCGTCTACGGGGGTGGGTACAGATACGCAGTATTTT. This encodes CATSRGPSTGVGTDTQYF.